Each of the 2 T cell receptor beta chains below was sequenced from the same sample in a study of blood T cells in healthy people across ages. Through a sample-barcoded 5' primer and a J-beta primer mix, a second PCR was run for about 6 to 11 cycles. Each CDR3 protein is one row after TCRdb ran MiXCR on the 5' RACE reads. This sample has around 1,500,000 distinct CDR3 sequences, with 42% found just once. Source material: blood. The receptors stem from a young woman in good health.

This clonotype came up a few times. The V and J genes are TRBV6-6 and TRBJ2-7; D ambiguous. Germline V gene data show CDR1 as MNHNY and CDR2 as SVGAGI (reference sequence). V gave up 4 bases and J gave up 0 bases, with 7 bases separating them. The CDR3 covers 13 residues. The CDR3 DNA sequence: TGTGCCAGCAGTTCCAGGTACTCCTACGAGCAGTACTTC. Protein sequence: CASSSRYSYEQYF.

This clonotype was recorded a few times. The chain joins TRBV10-3 to TRBJ2-1; maybe TRBD2 (5 bases). Germline V gene sequence: CDR1 ENHRY, CDR2 SYGVKD. The CDR3 loop spans 13 amino acids. Between the trimmed V and J ends, which lost 3 bases and 5 bases, there was a span of 8 bases. The CDR3 DNA reads TGTGCCATCAGTGACGGGAAAAACAATGAGCAGTTCTTC. Translated: CAISDGKNNEQFF.